These 19 T cell receptor beta chains were sequenced from one sample in a study of T cells in Graves' hyperthyroidism and ophthalmopathy. Regions amplified from RNA transcripts were the TCR beta CDR3 regions. A first-round RT-PCR of the TCR CDR3 used the HTBI primer set. TCRdb analysed the multiplex PCR reads with MiXCR anew, one entry per CDR3 protein. The sample consists of around 36,000 distinct CDR3 sequences, 40% to 65% of them appearing once. Sequenced input: blood. The receptors were gathered from a man aged 35 to 55 with Graves' ophthalmopathy.

In its sample, this clonotype was seen many times. The CDR3 sequence: CASGVRTSWGETQYF. The CDR3 bases are TGTGCCAGCGGCGTCCGGACTAGCTGGGGGGAGACCCAGTACTTC. V usage is TRBV5-6 and J usage is TRBJ2-5; TRBD2 aligns across 8 bases. V shed 7 bases, J shed 5 bases, and the junction held 13 bases outside the gene matches. CDR1 and CDR2 from the germline V gene are SGHDT and YYEEEE. This CDR3 region has 15 residues.

J is TRBJ2-1 and V is TRBV2; 15 bases agree with TRBD2. Trimming took 4 bases from V and 0 from J; bases not matched to a gene: 4. This CDR3 region has 18 residues. The germline V gene encodes CDR1 SNHLY and CDR2 FYNNEI. The CDR3 reads CASSGTSGRAPSYNEQFF. The CDR3 bases are TGTGCCAGCAGTGGGACTAGCGGGAGGGCCCCCTCCTACAATGAGCAGTTCTTC.

This clonotype was observed at least ten times. The V and J genes are TRBV19 and TRBJ1-2, with 7 bases lining up with TRBD1. Germline CDR1 is LNHDA and CDR2 is SQIVND (reference sequence). There are 13 residues in the CDR3. The junction had 4 bases not matched to a gene; V was cut back by 4 bases and J by 5 bases. The CDR3 spells CASSTGTAYGYTF. The CDR3 DNA follows: TGTGCCAGTAGTACCGGGACAGCGTATGGCTACACCTTC.

The chain uses TRBV28 and TRBJ1-1; maybe TRBD1 (5 bases). Germline CDR1 is MDHEN and CDR2 is SYDVKM. The length of the CDR3 is 15 residues. The V gene lost 1 base and the J gene lost 5 bases, with 14 bases spanning the gap. Written as DNA, the CDR3 is TGTGCCAGCAGTTTATCAAGGGGAGGTGAAACTGAAGCTTTCTTT. This sequence encodes CASSLSRGGETEAFF.

This clonotype came up a few times. The rearrangement links TRBV20-1 to TRBJ2-7; the D is unclear. The CDR3 totals 11 residues. Germline values: CDR1 DFQATT, CDR2 SNEGSKA (reference sequence). Trimming stripped 5 bases from V and 2 bases from J, with 7 bases between. As DNA, the CDR3 is TGCAGTGCTGGACCCGCCTACGAGCAGTACTTC. It specifies CSAGPAYEQYF.

This clonotype came up many times. The gene calls are TRBV13 and TRBJ1-2, with 7 bases that match TRBD1. Germline V gives CDR1 PRHDT, CDR2 FYEKMQ (reference sequence). The CDR3 sequence is 13 residues long. Unmatched junction bases numbered 2, after V lost 1 base and J lost 6 bases. CDR3 in DNA: TGTGCCAGCAGCTTAGTGACAGGGAATGGCTACACCTTC. Protein sequence: CASSLVTGNGYTF.

This clonotype was counted ten times or more. This chain uses TRBV28 with TRBJ2-2; the match to TRBD2 covers 8 bases. The CDR3 is 13 amino acids. The germline CDR1 and CDR2 sequences are MDHEN and SYDVKM. Trimming took 11 bases from V and 0 from J; bases not matched to a gene: 2. The CDR3 nucleotides are TGTGCCTGTAGCGGGACGAACACCGGGGAGCTGTTTTTT. This translates into CACSGTNTGELFF.

This clonotype was recorded many times. The V call is TRBV4-1, the J call TRBJ1-5; 8 bases line up with TRBD1. V gave up 2 bases and J gave up 6 bases; unmatched junction bases: 9. The CDR3 has 16 amino acids. Per the germline V gene, CDR1 is MGHRA and CDR2 is YSYEKL. CDR3 in DNA: TGCGCCAGCAGCCAAACCGGAAGCAGGGGGCTTCAGCCCCAGCATTTT. Amino acids: CASSQTGSRGLQPQHF.

This clonotype was found once. The junction differs from germline at one of its ends, possibly a read error. As DNA, the CDR3 is TGTGCCAGCAGCGCTCGGGGGGGTCGGAATGGGCAGTTCTTC. It codes for CASSARGGRNGQFF. V usage is TRBV9 and J usage is TRBJ2-1, with TRBD2 matching 8 bases. The CDR3 is 14 residues long. Germline values: CDR1 SGDLS, CDR2 YYNGEE.

This chain links TRBV5-1 with TRBJ2-4; D may correspond to TRBD1 or TRBD2 (6 bases each). V was shortened by 0 bases and J by 9 bases, with 19 bases between the two germline ends. The germline CDR1 and CDR2 sequences are SGHRS and YFSETQ. The CDR3 length is 16 residues. In DNA, the CDR3 is TGCGCCAGCAGCTTGGGAACTAGTAGGGGGGCGGTCATTCAGTACTTC. Its protein is CASSLGTSRGAVIQYF.

By proportion, this clonotype is medium-sized (0.01 to 0.1%). The gene calls are TRBV20-1 and TRBJ2-7; tentatively, D is TRBD2 (5 bases). CDR3 length: 13 residues. V shed 6 bases and J shed 3 bases, with 15 bases lying between them. The germline V gene encodes CDR1 DFQATT and CDR2 SNEGSKA (reference sequence). In DNA, the CDR3 is TGCAGTGCCCCGCCGGACGGAGGCTACGAGCAGTACTTC. This sequence encodes CSAPPDGGYEQYF.

This clonotype was counted many times. The chain has TRBV6-1 and TRBJ2-7; 9 nucleotides agree with TRBD1. Germline values: CDR1 MNHNS, CDR2 SASEGT. V lost 1 base, J lost 12 bases, and 7 bases stayed unmatched. The CDR3 length is 13 residues. CDR3 sequence (DNA): TGTGCCAGCAGTGAAGGTAACAGGGGGCGATCGTACTTC. It codes for CASSEGNRGRSYF.

The sample holds many counts of this clonotype. The chain links TRBV6-6 to TRBJ2-5; no firm D call. The germline gives CDR1 MNHNY, CDR2 SVGAGI (reference sequence). This CDR3 contains 12 residues. V gave up 6 bases and J gave up 5 bases, with 10 bases separating them. The CDR3 DNA reads as TGTGCCAGCAGACGTTTACCGGAGACCCAGTACTTC. Amino acids: CASRRLPETQYF.

By share of the sample, this clonotype is medium-sized. The rearrangement joins TRBV19 to TRBJ2-7; D is unresolved. Germline CDR1 is LNHDA and CDR2 is SQIVND (reference sequence). The CDR3 is 13 amino acids. Trimming took off 1 base at V and 6 bases at J, with 10 bases between the two ends. The CDR3: CASSIVGIGEQYF. The CDR3 DNA sequence: TGTGCCAGTAGTATAGTTGGGATTGGCGAGCAGTACTTC.

In its sample, this clonotype was seen a few times. The genes are TRBV27 and TRBJ2-1, with D perhaps matching TRBD1 (9 bases). Trimming cost V 1 base and J 7 bases, with 41 bases left between them. The CDR3 consists of 24 residues. Germline assignment: CDR1 MNHEY and CDR2 SMNVEV (reference sequence). CDR3 residues: CASSLWGTGQGGIWREARSNEQFF. For the CDR3, the DNA is TGTGCCAGCAGTTTATGGGGGACGGGACAGGGTGGGATCTGGCGGGAGGCCCGGTCTAATGAGCAGTTCTTC.

This clonotype showed up many times. The chain couples TRBV4-1 to TRBJ1-1, with D hard to call. The CDR3 has 18 residues. Per the germline V gene, CDR1 is MGHRA and CDR2 is YSYEKL. V was cut by 2 bases and J by 0 bases, with 19 bases left in between. The CDR3 DNA sequence: TGCGCCAGCAGCCAACCCAGACGCCTAAGCTTAATGAACACTGAAGCTTTCTTT. Amino acid sequence: CASSQPRRLSLMNTEAFF.

This clonotype came up many times. The chain combines TRBV3-1 with TRBJ2-1, with 7 bases lining up with TRBD2. Germline V gives CDR1 LGHDT, CDR2 YNNKEL (reference sequence). V shed 4 bases and J 5 bases; nucleotides not matched to a gene: 5. This CDR3 contains 14 residues. CDR3 in amino acids: CASSPYGTNNEQFF. CDR3 nucleotide sequence: TGTGCCAGCAGCCCCTACGGGACTAACAATGAGCAGTTCTTC.

This clonotype was detected a few times. A clone one base away is much larger, so this may be a read error. The rearrangement uses TRBV25-1 and TRBJ1-2, with 11 positions matching TRBD1. J was trimmed by 10 bases and V by 5 bases; bases with no gene match: 9. This CDR3 has 14 amino acids. Germline values: CDR1 MGHDK, CDR2 SYGVNS. For the CDR3, the DNA is TGTGCCAGCAGTTTATTGGGACAGGGGGGAGACTACACCTTC. It is translated as CASSLLGQGGDYTF.

By frequency in the sample, this clonotype is medium-sized. This CDR3 is CASSFRDSTRGYTF. The DNA of the CDR3 is TGTGCCAGCAGCTTCCGGGACAGTACTCGTGGCTACACCTTC. J is TRBJ1-2 and V is TRBV7-9; 7 bases line up with TRBD1. J gave up 7 bases and V 3 bases, and 8 bases lay outside the gene matches. Looked up from germline, CDR1 is SEHNR and CDR2 is FQNEAQ (reference sequence). This CDR3 is built from 14 residues.